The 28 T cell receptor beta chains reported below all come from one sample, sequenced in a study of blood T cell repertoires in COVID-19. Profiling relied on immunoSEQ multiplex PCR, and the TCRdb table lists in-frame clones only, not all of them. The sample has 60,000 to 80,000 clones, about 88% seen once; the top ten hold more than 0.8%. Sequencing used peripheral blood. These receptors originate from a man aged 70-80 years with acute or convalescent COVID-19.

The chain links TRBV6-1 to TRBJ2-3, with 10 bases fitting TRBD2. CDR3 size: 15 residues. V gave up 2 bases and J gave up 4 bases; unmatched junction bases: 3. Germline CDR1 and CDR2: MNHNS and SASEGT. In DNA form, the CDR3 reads TGTGCCAGCAGTGAAAGCGGGAGGGCCCCAGATACGCAGTATTTT. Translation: CASSESGRAPDTQYF.

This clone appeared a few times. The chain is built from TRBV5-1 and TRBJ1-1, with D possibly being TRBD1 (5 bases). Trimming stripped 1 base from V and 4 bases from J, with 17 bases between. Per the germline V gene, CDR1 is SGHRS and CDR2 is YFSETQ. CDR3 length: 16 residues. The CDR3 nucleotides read TGCGCCAGCAGCTTGCTTTCGAAGGGGTCGGGCACTGAAGCTTTCTTT. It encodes CASSLLSKGSGTEAFF.

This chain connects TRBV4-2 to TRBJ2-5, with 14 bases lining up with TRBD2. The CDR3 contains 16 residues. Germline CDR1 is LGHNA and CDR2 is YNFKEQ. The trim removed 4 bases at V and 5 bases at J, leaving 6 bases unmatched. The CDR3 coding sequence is TGTGCCAGCAGCCCGGGACTAGCGGGAGTGGATGAGACCCAGTACTTC. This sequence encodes CASSPGLAGVDETQYF.

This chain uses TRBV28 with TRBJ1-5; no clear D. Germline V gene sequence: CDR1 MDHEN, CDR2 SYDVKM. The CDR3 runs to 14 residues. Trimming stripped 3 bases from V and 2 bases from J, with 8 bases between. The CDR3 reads CASSLAGRNQPQHF. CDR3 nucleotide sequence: TGTGCCAGCAGTTTGGCGGGCCGCAATCAGCCCCAGCATTTT.

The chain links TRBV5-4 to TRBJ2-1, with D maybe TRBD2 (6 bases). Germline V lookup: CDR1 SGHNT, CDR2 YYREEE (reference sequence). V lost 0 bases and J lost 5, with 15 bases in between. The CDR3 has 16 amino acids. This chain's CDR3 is CASSLGSGLNNNEQFF. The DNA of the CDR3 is TGTGCCAGCAGCTTGGGGTCGGGACTTAACAACAATGAGCAGTTCTTC. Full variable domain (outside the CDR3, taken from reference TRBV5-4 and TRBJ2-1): ETGVTQSPTHLIKTRGQQVTLRCSSQSGHNTVSWYQQALGQGPQFIFQYYREEENGRGNFPPRFSGLQFPNYSSELNVNALELDDSALYLCASSLGSGLNNNEQFFGPGTRLTVL.

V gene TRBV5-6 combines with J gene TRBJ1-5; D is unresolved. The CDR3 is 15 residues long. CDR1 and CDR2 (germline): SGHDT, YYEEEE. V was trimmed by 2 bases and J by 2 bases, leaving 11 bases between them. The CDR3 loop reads CASSLTRDGNQPQHF. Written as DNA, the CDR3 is TGTGCCAGCAGCTTAACGCGGGATGGCAATCAGCCCCAGCATTTT.

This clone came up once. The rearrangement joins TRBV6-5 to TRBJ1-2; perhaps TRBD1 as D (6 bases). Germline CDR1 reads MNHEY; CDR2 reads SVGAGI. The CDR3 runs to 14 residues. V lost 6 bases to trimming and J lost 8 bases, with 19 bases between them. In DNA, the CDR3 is TGTGCCAGCAGCCAGACAGGAATTAGACGGGGCTACACCTTC. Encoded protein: CASSQTGIRRGYTF.

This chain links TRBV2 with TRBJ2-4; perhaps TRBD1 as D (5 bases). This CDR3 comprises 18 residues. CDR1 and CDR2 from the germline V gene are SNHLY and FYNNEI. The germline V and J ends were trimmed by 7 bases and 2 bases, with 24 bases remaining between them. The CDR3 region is CASKAGFSAEAPKNIQYF. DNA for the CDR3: TGTGCCAGCAAGGCAGGGTTCTCTGCTGAGGCACCCAAAAACATTCAGTACTTC.

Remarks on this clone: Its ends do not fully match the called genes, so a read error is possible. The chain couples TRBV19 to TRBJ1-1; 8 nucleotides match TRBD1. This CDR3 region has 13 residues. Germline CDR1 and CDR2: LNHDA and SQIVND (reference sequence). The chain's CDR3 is CVSSSQGALEAFF. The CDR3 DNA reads TGTGTCAGTAGTAGTCAGGGGGCCCTTGAAGCTTTCTTT. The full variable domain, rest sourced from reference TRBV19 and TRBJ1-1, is DGGITQSPKYLFRKEGQNVTLSCEQNLNHDAMYWYRQDPGQGLRLIYYSQIVNDFQKGDIAEGYSVSREKKESFPLTVTSAQKNPTAFYLCVSSSQGALEAFFGQGTRLTVV.

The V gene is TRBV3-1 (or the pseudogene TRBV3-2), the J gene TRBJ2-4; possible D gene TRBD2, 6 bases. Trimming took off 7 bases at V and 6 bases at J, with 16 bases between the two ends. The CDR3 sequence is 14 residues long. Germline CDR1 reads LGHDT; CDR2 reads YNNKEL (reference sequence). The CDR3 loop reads CASTLGDGRNIQYF. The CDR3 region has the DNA TGTGCCAGCACCCTCGGCGACGGGAGAAACATTCAGTACTTC.

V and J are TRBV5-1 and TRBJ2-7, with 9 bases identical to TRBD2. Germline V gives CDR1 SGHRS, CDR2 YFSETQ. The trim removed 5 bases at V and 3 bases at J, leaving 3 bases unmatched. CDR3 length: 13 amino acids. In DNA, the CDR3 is TGCGCCAGCAGGACTAGCGGCAACTACGAGCAGTACTTC. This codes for CASRTSGNYEQYF.

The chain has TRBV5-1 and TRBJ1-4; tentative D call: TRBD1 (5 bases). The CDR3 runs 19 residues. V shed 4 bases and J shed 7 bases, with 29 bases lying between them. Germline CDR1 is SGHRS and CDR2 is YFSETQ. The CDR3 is CASSPRNSPGRGGGEKLFF. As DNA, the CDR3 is TGCGCCAGCAGCCCCAGGAACTCCCCGGGGAGGGGTGGAGGTGAAAAACTGTTTTTT. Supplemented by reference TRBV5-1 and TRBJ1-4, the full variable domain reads KAGVTQTPRYLIKTRGQQVTLSCSPISGHRSVSWYQQTPGQGLQFLFEYFSETQRNKGNFPGRFSGRQFSNSRSEMNVSTLELGDSALYLCASSPRNSPGRGGGEKLFFGSGTQLSVL.

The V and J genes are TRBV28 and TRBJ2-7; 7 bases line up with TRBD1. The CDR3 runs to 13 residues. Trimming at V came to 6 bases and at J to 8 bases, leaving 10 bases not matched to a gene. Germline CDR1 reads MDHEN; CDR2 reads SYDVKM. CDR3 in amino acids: CASRKQGSGKQYF. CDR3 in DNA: TGTGCCAGCAGAAAACAGGGGTCCGGAAAGCAGTACTTC.

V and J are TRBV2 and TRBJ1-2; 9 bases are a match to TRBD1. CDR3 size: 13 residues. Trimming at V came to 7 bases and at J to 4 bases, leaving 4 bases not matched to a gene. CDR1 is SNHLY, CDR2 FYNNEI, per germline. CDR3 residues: CASKRDRAYGYTF. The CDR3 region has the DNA TGTGCCAGCAAGAGGGACAGGGCCTATGGCTACACCTTC.

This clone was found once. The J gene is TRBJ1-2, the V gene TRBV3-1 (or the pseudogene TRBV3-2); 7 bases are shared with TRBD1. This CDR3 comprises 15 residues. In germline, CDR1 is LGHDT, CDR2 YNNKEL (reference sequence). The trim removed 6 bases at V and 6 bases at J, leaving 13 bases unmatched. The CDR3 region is CASRQQTGFGHGYTF. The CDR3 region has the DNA TGTGCCAGCAGACAACAGACAGGGTTCGGCCATGGCTACACCTTC.

The CDR3, as DNA: TGTGCCAGCAGCCATTCCGGGGGCACAGATACGCAGTATTTT. Its translation is CASSHSGGTDTQYF. V gene TRBV3-1 (or the pseudogene TRBV3-2) combines with J gene TRBJ2-3; D is possibly TRBD2 (5 bases). The germline V gene encodes CDR1 LGHDT and CDR2 YNNKEL (reference sequence). The length of the CDR3 is 14 residues. The V gene lost 3 bases and the J gene lost 1 base, with 8 bases spanning the gap.

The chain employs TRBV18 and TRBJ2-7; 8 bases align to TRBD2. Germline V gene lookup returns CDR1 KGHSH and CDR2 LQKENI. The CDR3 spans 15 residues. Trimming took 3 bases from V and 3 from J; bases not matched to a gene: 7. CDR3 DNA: TGTGCCAGCTCACCGTTAGCGGGAACAAACTACGAGCAGTACTTC. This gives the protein CASSPLAGTNYEQYF.

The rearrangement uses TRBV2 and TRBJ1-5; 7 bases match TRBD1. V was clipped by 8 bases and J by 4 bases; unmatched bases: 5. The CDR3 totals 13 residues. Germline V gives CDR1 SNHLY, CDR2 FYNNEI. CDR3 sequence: CASVRDSNQPQHF. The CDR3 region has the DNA TGTGCCAGCGTCCGGGACAGTAATCAGCCCCAGCATTTT.

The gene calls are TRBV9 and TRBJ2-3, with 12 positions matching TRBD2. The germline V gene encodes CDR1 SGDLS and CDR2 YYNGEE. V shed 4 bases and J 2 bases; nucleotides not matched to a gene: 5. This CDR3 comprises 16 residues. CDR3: CASSPGTSGFTDTQYF. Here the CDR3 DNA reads TGTGCCAGCAGCCCCGGGACTAGCGGGTTCACAGATACGCAGTATTTT.

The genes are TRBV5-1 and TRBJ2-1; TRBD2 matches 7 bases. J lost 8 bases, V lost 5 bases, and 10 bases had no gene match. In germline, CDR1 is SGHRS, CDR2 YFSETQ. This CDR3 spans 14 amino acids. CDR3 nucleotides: TGCGCCAGCAGGAGCGGGATTCCGAGGGATGAGCAGTTCTTC. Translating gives CASRSGIPRDEQFF.

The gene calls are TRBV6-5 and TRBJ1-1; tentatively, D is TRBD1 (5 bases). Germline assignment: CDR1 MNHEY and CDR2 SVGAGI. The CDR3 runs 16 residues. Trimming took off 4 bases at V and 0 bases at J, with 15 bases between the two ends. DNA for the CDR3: TGTGCCAGCAGTTTGTCAGGGATTGTGGTGAACACTGAAGCTTTCTTT. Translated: CASSLSGIVVNTEAFF.

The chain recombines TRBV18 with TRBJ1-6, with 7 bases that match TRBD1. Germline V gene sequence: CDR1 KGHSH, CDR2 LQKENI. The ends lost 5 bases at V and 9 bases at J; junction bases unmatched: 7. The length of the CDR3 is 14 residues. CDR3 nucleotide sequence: TGTGCCAGCTCAAGCGGACAGGTTATTTCACCCCTCCACTTT. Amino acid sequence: CASSSGQVISPLHF. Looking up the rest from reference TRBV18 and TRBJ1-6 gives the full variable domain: NAGVMQNPRHLVRRRGQEARLRCSPMKGHSHVYWYRQLPEEGLKFMVYLQKENIIDESGMPKERFSAEFPKEGPSILRIQQVVRGDSAAYFCASSSGQVISPLHFGNGTRLTVT.

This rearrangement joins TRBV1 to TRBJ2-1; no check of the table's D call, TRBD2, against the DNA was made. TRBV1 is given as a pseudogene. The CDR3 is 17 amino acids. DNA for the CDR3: TGCACCAGCAGCCAAGCTCTAGCGGGGGGGCCGTACAATGAGCAGTTCTTC. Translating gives CTSSQALAGGPYNEQFF.

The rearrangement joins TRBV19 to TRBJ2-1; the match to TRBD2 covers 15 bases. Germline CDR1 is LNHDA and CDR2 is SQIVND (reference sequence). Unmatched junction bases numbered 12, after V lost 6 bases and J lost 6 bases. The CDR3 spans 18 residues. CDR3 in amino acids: CASRGTSGRKPFSNEQFF. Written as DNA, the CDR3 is TGTGCCAGTAGGGGGACTAGCGGGAGGAAACCCTTCAGCAATGAGCAGTTCTTC.

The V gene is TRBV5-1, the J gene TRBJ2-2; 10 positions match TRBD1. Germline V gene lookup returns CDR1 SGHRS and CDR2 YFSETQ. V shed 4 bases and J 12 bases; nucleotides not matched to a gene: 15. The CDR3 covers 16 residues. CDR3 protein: CASSPNRDRGNGKLFF. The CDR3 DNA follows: TGCGCCAGCAGCCCGAACCGGGACAGGGGAAACGGAAAGCTGTTTTTT. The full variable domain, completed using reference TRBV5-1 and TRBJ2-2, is KAGVTQTPRYLIKTRGQQVTLSCSPISGHRSVSWYQQTPGQGLQFLFEYFSETQRNKGNFPGRFSGRQFSNSRSEMNVSTLELGDSALYLCASSPNRDRGNGKLFFGEGSRLTVL.

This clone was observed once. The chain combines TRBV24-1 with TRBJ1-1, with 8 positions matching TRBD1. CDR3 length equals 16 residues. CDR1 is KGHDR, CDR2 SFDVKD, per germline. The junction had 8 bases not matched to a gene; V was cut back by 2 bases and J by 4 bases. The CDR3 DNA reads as TGTGCCACCAGTGATTCGGCCGGGACAGGCGCCACTGAAGCTTTCTTT. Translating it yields CATSDSAGTGATEAFF.

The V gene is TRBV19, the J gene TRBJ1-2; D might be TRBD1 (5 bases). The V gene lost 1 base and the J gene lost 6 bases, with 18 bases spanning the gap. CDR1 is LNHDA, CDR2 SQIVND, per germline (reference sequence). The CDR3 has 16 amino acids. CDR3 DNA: TGTGCCAGTAGTATAGCTCGTAACCCGGGACTGGATGGCTACACCTTC. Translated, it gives CASSIARNPGLDGYTF.

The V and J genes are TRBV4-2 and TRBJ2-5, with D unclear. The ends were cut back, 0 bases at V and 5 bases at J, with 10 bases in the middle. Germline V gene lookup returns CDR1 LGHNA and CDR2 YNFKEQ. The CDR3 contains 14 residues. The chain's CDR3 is CASSQDRVEETQYF. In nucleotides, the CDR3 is TGTGCCAGCAGCCAAGATCGAGTTGAGGAGACCCAGTACTTC.